This entry is about one T cell receptor (beta chain). This clonotype was observed at least ten times. Which antigen it targets is not known. No clone much larger than this one lies a single base away; base qualities are absent. Trimming removed 1 base from V and 7 bases from J; the gene matches leave 3 bases unexplained. The CDR3 goes from the cysteine to the phenylalanine over 13 residues. CDR3 DNA only is kept here, 39 bases in frame from base 1. The germline V gene encodes CDR1 SQVTM and CDR2 ANQGSEA. These data belong to a study of T cells in Graves' hyperthyroidism and ophthalmopathy (dated by TCRdb to 2018 to 2020). About the investigation overall: Peripheral blood samples were taken at the time of initial diagnosis, prior to any treatment. The approximately 100 discovery patients were divided at random into training and test sets in a 7:3 ratio. The paper describes TCR Vbeta CDR3 sequencing of around 140 peripheral blood samples, made up of about 41 ophthalmopathy patients, roughly 80 hyperthyroidism patients and some 17 progressor patients. The study also compared thyroid tissue and blood T-cell repertoires from more than 5 Graves' hyperthyroidism patients. To identify distinguishing TCR V-J signatures, a discovery cohort of about 100 patients was used, comprising 43 with Graves' ophthalmopathy and some 57 with stable Graves' hyperthyroidism. An independent validation cohort of under 20 hyperthyroidism patients and about 16 patients who later progressed to ophthalmopathy tested prospective prediction of ophthalmopathy. After blood sampling, hyperthyroidism patients were treated with methimazole at a starting dose of 30 mg daily, and ophthalmopathy patients were treated with high-dose intravenous methylprednisolone.

Amplification of TCR beta CDR3 regions was carried out from RNA transcripts. A first-round RT-PCR of the TCR CDR3 used the HTBI primer set with the Qiagen OneStep RT-PCR kit. Libraries were constructed in a second round of multiplex PCR, after which size selection and purification were carried out. The libraries were sequenced on an Illumina HiSeq2000 using paired-end 100 bp reads. Concerning the study's data processing: SOAPnuke was used to process the raw data, removing reads that contained adapters or uncalled bases, had a mean Phred below 15, or lacked an exact match to the constant primer or identifier. COPE v1.2.5 was used to merge high-quality paired reads, and clonotypes were defined as unique nucleotide sequences. MiTCR v1.1 was used to align the clonotypes against IMGT TRBV, TRBD and TRBJ reference segments. The analysis included only V-J combinations with a frequency above 0.0001, which together covered about 99% of the repertoires. A TCS score was defined as the ratio of F50 (clonal expansion) to E x V (chaos), with BLOSUM62-based TCRdist applied between CDR3 peptides within each V-J. Welch's t-statistics and random forest reduced approximately 520 V-J features to 13, which were used in a naive Bayes classifier (R e1071). The public reads were quality trimmed at Q25 with fastp and then assembled into clones with MiXCR by TCRdb, keeping productive beta chains. Each CDR3 protein gets just one entry, which takes the most common genes and DNA from the rows behind it. TCRdb's processing, not the study's, gives the V and J calls here. A total of approximately 400,000 distinct CDR3 sequences appear in this sample, about 15% of them only once. 11% of the sample belongs to the ten largest clones.

Stable Graves' hyperthyroidism was defined as no progression to ophthalmopathy during 18 months of follow-up. Hyperthyroidism patients were aged 18 to 65 years and newly diagnosed, with disease duration of less than 2 months. Patients with uncontrolled infections, other autoimmune diseases, pregnancy or lactation were excluded. Clinical symptoms, serum thyroxine and TRAb, thyroid ultrasound, and orbital computed tomography formed the basis for the diagnoses. PBMCs were isolated from about 10 ml of fresh peripheral blood by Ficoll-Paque density gradient centrifugation. Total RNA was extracted using Trizol reagent, and RNA quality was assessed on an Agilent 2100 Bioanalyzer. Broader findings and caveats from the paper: Ophthalmopathy was separated from stable hyperthyroidism by a 13 V-J signature model, with about 86% sensitivity and about 81% specificity obtained in cross-validation and 80%/75% obtained in testing. Sample size was not statistically predetermined, and investigators were not blinded to group allocation. Most expanded thyroid clonotypes (frequency above 0.001) were also detected in blood, a finding suggesting that blood repertoires may reflect thyroid immune responses. In validation, progression to ophthalmopathy was predicted by the model with 70% to 71% sensitivity and roughly 72% specificity, a median of about 6.4 months before onset.

Recombination connected TRBV29-1 to TRBJ2-5; TRBD2 lines up with 10 middle nucleotides. The sequencing input was blood. This sequence originates from a woman aged 55-69 years with Graves' hyperthyroidism. The nucleotide sequence reads TGCAGCGTTGAAGGGGGACTAGCGCGGACCCAGTACTTC. This encodes CSVEGGLARTQYF.